These 2 T cell receptor beta chains came from one sample sequenced in a study of identical twins' blood T cells. Via MiXCR, TCRdb re-called the 5' RACE reads, giving one row per CDR3 protein. The sample has fewer than 450,000 distinct CDR3 sequences, under 30% seen once. Material for sequencing was PBMCs. Receptors originate from a woman aged 18 to 55 in good health.

This clonotype was seen only a few times. The chain has TRBV6-5 and TRBJ2-7; TRBD1 matches at 9 bases. V dropped 5 bases and J dropped 5; count of bases not matched to a gene: 7. CDR3 length: 14 residues. Germline CDR1 reads MNHEY; CDR2 reads SVGAGI. The CDR3 nucleotides read TGTGCCAGCAGTCCCAGGACAGGGGTGGACGAGCAGTACTTC. Its translation is CASSPRTGVDEQYF.

J is TRBJ2-7 and V is TRBV12-3 or TRBV12-4, with TRBD1 as a possible D gene (5 bases). This CDR3 region has 14 residues. V was pared by 7 bases and J by 2 bases, with 15 bases between. This chain's CDR3 is CASTSRLGPYEQYF. The CDR3 nucleotides read TGTGCCAGCACCTCTCGGCTGGGGCCCTACGAGCAGTACTTC.